This record covers a single T cell receptor (beta chain). Its antigen is still unknown. Sorted-subset replicate PCR reactions were performed with approximately 180 ng DNA, corresponding to roughly 30,000 T cell genomes. Generated by immunoSEQ multiplex PCR, the TCRdb table keeps only in-frame clones and is missing some. The sample consists of about 2.1 million clones, 85% to 95% of them appearing once. CD45RO-negative CD8 cells positively selected for CCR7 made up the naive population, which excluded terminally differentiated effector memory CD45RA+ cells. There were only Caucasian adults among the donors, and all lived in Nashville, Tennessee. The data were obtained in a study of shared clonotypes between healthy human individuals. This CDR3 comprises 15 residues. In germline, CDR1 is SGHNT, CDR2 YYREEE (reference sequence). Trimming removed 2 bases from V and 7 bases from J; junction bases left unmatched: 9.

General study findings and limits: Measured sharing among donors was expected to vary with sequencing depth.

The V and J genes are TRBV5-4 and TRBJ2-1; 7 positions agree with TRBD2. Sequencing used naive CD8+ T cells from PBMCs. This sequence originates from a man aged 18 to 30 in good health. Some clones in this sample may be carry-over from other donors' samples. CDR3 sequence: CASSFRAGAWNEQFF. The CDR3 DNA follows: TGTGCCAGCAGCTTTCGGGCGGGAGCTTGGAATGAGCAGTTCTTC.